A selection of T cell receptor beta chains follows, all from one sample in a study of T cell repertoires in cytomegalovirus infection. TCRdb reanalysed the reads using MiXCR and keeps one entry per CDR3 protein. The sample yields approximately 250,000 distinct CDR3 sequences, 22% seen once. Source material: CD8+ T cells from PBMCs. These receptors came from a human donor in good health (CMV status not recorded). Some clones in this sample may be carry-over from other donors' samples. Each CDR3 is given with its conserved first and last residue. Fields, in order: clone size, V gene, J gene, D gene, CDR3 protein, CDR3 DNA. D genes are given only for firm matches. A clone size is listed for some rows: how often the clone was seen (once, few, many), or a class if it is expanded.

few	TRBV4-1	TRBJ2-3	-	CATGDFTDTQYF	TGCGCCACCGGGGACTTCACAGATACGCAGTATTTT
few	TRBV12-5	TRBJ1-5	-	CASGPGRGESNQPQHF	TGTGCTAGTGGCCCCGGCAGGGGCGAAAGCAATCAGCCCCAGCATTTT
many	TRBV11-2	TRBJ2-7	-	CASSLPTGTVKQYF	TGTGCCAGCAGCTTACCTACCGGGACCGTCAAGCAGTACTTC
-	TRBV28	TRBJ2-1	TRBD1	CASIIRNRGLGEQFF	TGTGCCAGCATCATCCGGAACAGGGGGCTTGGGGAGCAGTTCTTC
-	TRBV7-6	TRBJ2-1	TRBD1	CASSSTTGVGEQFF	TGTGCCAGCAGCTCCACGACAGGGGTTGGAGAGCAGTTCTTC
-	TRBV11-1	TRBJ2-1	-	CASSLVPSWNEQFF	TGTGCCAGCAGCTTAGTGCCCAGTTGGAATGAGCAGTTCTTC
-	TRBV20-1	TRBJ2-7	TRBD1	CSAIPAGTGDPYEQYF	TGCAGTGCGATTCCTGCCGGGACAGGGGATCCCTACGAGCAGTACTTC
-	TRBV9	TRBJ2-3	-	CASNLGSAVTDTQYF	TGTGCCAGCAACCTAGGATCGGCGGTGACAGATACGCAGTATTTT
many	TRBV12-3/TRBV12-4	TRBJ2-3	-	CASSFVSTDTQYF	TGTGCCAGCAGTTTTGTTAGCACAGATACGCAGTATTTT
-	TRBV28	TRBJ2-7	TRBD2	CASGIGRAGEQYF	TGTGCCAGCGGTATAGGGAGGGCGGGGGAGCAGTACTTC
few	TRBV11-2	TRBJ2-1	-	CASSLVLGGRWLNEQFF	TGTGCCAGCAGCTTGGTCCTGGGCGGGCGTTGGTTAAATGAGCAGTTCTTC
many	TRBV7-2	TRBJ2-3	TRBD2	CASSLITGGREKYF	TGTGCCAGCAGCTTGATTACGGGGGGGCGGGAGAAGTATTTT
-	TRBV9	TRBJ2-7	-	CASSVGQLPSYEQYF	TGTGCCAGCAGCGTAGGACAGCTCCCCTCCTACGAGCAGTACTTC
-	TRBV3-1	TRBJ2-2	-	CASSQDGGAWELFF	TGTGCCAGCAGCCAAGACGGCGGTGCTTGGGAGCTGTTTTTT
few	TRBV24-1	TRBJ2-3	TRBD2	CATSVGLAGADTDTQYF	TGTGCCACCAGTGTTGGACTAGCGGGTGCTGACACAGATACGCAGTATTTT
many	TRBV6-6	TRBJ1-1	-	CASSSLGGTEAFF	TGTGCCAGCAGTTCCCTCGGTGGCACTGAAGCTTTCTTT
-	TRBV6-2/TRBV6-3	TRBJ2-1	-	CASTPTDKSSYNEQFF	TGTGCCAGCACCCCGACAGACAAGAGCTCCTACAATGAGCAGTTCTTC